This TCR beta chain was obtained from a study of blood T cell repertoires in COVID-19. The wider study: COVID-19 samples, acute and convalescent, were from the United States, Italy and Spain. In each case, the material was cDNA or gDNA derived from T cells, B-cell-depleted T cells, or PBMCs.

Original methodology: Reference gene primer amplification gave nucleated cell count estimates. TCRdb keeps only in-frame clones here, not all; method: immunoSEQ multiplex PCR. That table furnishes V, J and clone size, whereas the DNA furnished D and trimming. The sample includes 100,000 to 150,000 clones, approximately 92% of them seen just once. Losses at the gene ends were 4 bases for V and 4 bases for J; bases not matched to a gene: 1. Germline V lookup: CDR1 LNHDA, CDR2 SQIVND (reference sequence). The CDR3 spans 14 residues. Sequencing was done on a sample of peripheral blood. This TCR was recovered from a man aged 65 to 79 with active or convalescent COVID-19. The chain joins TRBV19 to TRBJ1-5; 10 bases align to TRBD1. CDR3 coding DNA: TGTGCCAGTAGTACGGGACAGGGGAATCAGCCCCAGCATTTT. Its protein is CASSTGQGNQPQHF. Filled out from reference TRBV19 and TRBJ1-5, the complete variable domain reads DGGITQSPKYLFRKEGQNVTLSCEQNLNHDAMYWYRQDPGQGLRLIYYSQIVNDFQKGDIAEGYSVSREKKESFPLTVTSAQKNPTAFYLCASSTGQGNQPQHFGDGTRLSIL.